The 32 T cell receptor beta chains below all came from one sample that was sequenced in a study of blood T cell repertoires in COVID-19. The data were produced by immunoSEQ multiplex PCR, yet TCRdb's version contains in-frame clones alone and is incomplete. The sample records roughly 70,000 clones, 76% being singletons. The sequenced sample consisted of peripheral blood. The origin of the receptors is a man in his 60s with COVID-19, enrolled during active disease.

The chain combines TRBV19 with TRBJ2-1; D unresolved. The CDR3 consists of 11 residues. The germline V and J ends were trimmed by 10 bases and 3 bases, with 7 bases remaining between them. The germline CDR1 and CDR2 sequences are LNHDA and SQIVND (reference sequence). CDR3 DNA: TGTGCCACCTACAGCTACAATGAGCAGTTCTTC. It translates to CATYSYNEQFF.

The V and J genes are TRBV27 and TRBJ1-5, with 9 bases that match TRBD1. Trimming at V came to 4 bases and at J to 6 bases, leaving 4 bases not matched to a gene. CDR1 is MNHEY and CDR2 is SMNVEV in the germline V gene (reference sequence). The CDR3 totals 14 residues. The CDR3 nucleotides are TGTGCCAGCAGTTCCACAGGGGGCATTCAGCCCCAGCATTTT. This translates into CASSSTGGIQPQHF.

This clone is categorized as medium-sized. The V and J genes are TRBV19 and TRBJ2-2; a possible D gene is TRBD1 (6 bases). Germline V gene lookup returns CDR1 LNHDA and CDR2 SQIVND (reference sequence). This CDR3 has 17 amino acids. The V end lost 6 bases, the J end lost 0 bases, and 17 bases lay between the germline ends. CDR3 region: CASSRQRQAPNTGELFF. The CDR3 DNA is TGTGCCAGTAGCCGCCAGAGACAGGCCCCGAACACCGGGGAGCTGTTTTTT.

This clone appeared a few times. This chain connects TRBV2 to TRBJ1-2; D unclear. Trimming stripped 7 bases from V and 3 bases from J, with 9 bases between. This CDR3 spans 12 amino acids. Germline V gene sequence: CDR1 SNHLY, CDR2 FYNNEI. The CDR3, as DNA: TGTGCCAGCAAGTTGGGCGACTATGGCTACACCTTC. Translation gives CASKLGDYGYTF.

The J gene is TRBJ2-7, the V gene TRBV10-3; 10 bases agree with TRBD2. The length of the CDR3 is 14 residues. Germline values: CDR1 ENHRY, CDR2 SYGVKD. J gave up 5 bases and V 6 bases, and 7 bases lay outside the gene matches. This chain's CDR3 is CAISPLAGENEQYF. CDR3 bases: TGTGCCATCAGCCCCCTAGCGGGAGAGAACGAGCAGTACTTC.

This clone was detected only a few times. This chain uses TRBV5-1 with TRBJ2-3; D gene ambiguous. The V and J ends lost 3 bases and 4 bases respectively, with 12 bases between them. Per germline, CDR1 SGHRS and CDR2 YFSETQ. The CDR3 has 14 residues. This CDR3 reads CASSSDPSADTQYF. DNA for the CDR3: TGCGCCAGCAGCTCCGATCCAAGCGCAGATACGCAGTATTTT. The variable domain in full, with the rest retrieved from reference TRBV5-1 and TRBJ2-3, is KAGVTQTPRYLIKTRGQQVTLSCSPISGHRSVSWYQQTPGQGLQFLFEYFSETQRNKGNFPGRFSGRQFSNSRSEMNVSTLELGDSALYLCASSSDPSADTQYFGPGTRLTVL.

The J gene is TRBJ2-1, the V gene TRBV18; D is possibly TRBD2 (6 bases). Germline values: CDR1 KGHSH, CDR2 LQKENI. The CDR3 loop spans 13 amino acids. Trimming stripped 4 bases from V and 5 bases from J, with 9 bases between. Written as DNA, the CDR3 is TGTGCCAGCTCACGGGACTCAAACAATGAGCAGTTCTTC. Protein product: CASSRDSNNEQFF.

The chain employs TRBV5-4 and TRBJ2-5; TRBD2 agrees at 13 bases. This CDR3 contains 16 residues. The V gene end was trimmed by 4 bases and the J gene end by 1 base; junction bases not matched to a gene: 4. Germline V gene sequence: CDR1 SGHNT, CDR2 YYREEE (reference sequence). Written as DNA, the CDR3 is TGTGCCAGCAGCCCGGGACTAGCGGGGCTCCAAGAGACCCAGTACTTC. This codes for CASSPGLAGLQETQYF.

The chain recombines TRBV28 with TRBJ2-1; 10 nucleotides agree with TRBD2. The CDR3 runs to 17 residues. Losses at the gene ends were 5 bases for V and 0 bases for J; bases not matched to a gene: 7. Germline V lookup: CDR1 MDHEN, CDR2 SYDVKM. CDR3 loop: CASSLTIAGGSYNEQFF. The CDR3 bases are TGTGCCAGCAGTCTTACCATAGCGGGAGGCTCCTACAATGAGCAGTTCTTC. Complete variable domain (other parts from reference TRBV28 and TRBJ2-1): DVKVTQSSRYLVKRTGEKVFLECVQDMDHENMFWYRQDPGLGLRLIYFSYDVKMKEKGDIPEGYSVSREKKERFSLILESASTNQTSMYLCASSLTIAGGSYNEQFFGPGTRLTVL.

The genes are TRBV5-1 and TRBJ2-5; weak D call: TRBD1 (6 bases). Deletions cut 6 bases from V and 5 bases from J, with 14 bases between. This CDR3 is 13 amino acids long. Looked up from germline, CDR1 is SGHRS and CDR2 is YFSETQ. Here the CDR3 reads CASNRGGMETQYF. The CDR3 DNA reads as TGCGCCAGCAATAGAGGGGGAATGGAGACCCAGTACTTC.

This rearrangement joins TRBV7-3 to TRBJ1-1, with D uncertain. Trimming took 3 bases from V and 4 from J, leaving 12 bases between them. Germline values: CDR1 SGHTA, CDR2 FQGTGA. The CDR3 is made up of 14 amino acids. As DNA, the CDR3 is TGTGCCAGCAGCTTGTTAGCCGAAGGCACTGAAGCTTTCTTT. Its translation: CASSLLAEGTEAFF.

The V gene is TRBV19, the J gene TRBJ1-5, with 8 bases aligning to TRBD1. Germline V lookup: CDR1 LNHDA, CDR2 SQIVND (reference sequence). V was pared by 4 bases and J by 6 bases, with 11 bases of the junction left unmatched. CDR3 length: 16 amino acids. This CDR3 is CASSTPTGDGAQPQHF. DNA of the CDR3: TGTGCCAGTAGTACCCCGACAGGGGATGGTGCTCAGCCCCAGCATTTT. Full variable domain (outside the CDR3, taken from reference TRBV19 and TRBJ1-5): DGGITQSPKYLFRKEGQNVTLSCEQNLNHDAMYWYRQDPGQGLRLIYYSQIVNDFQKGDIAEGYSVSREKKESFPLTVTSAQKNPTAFYLCASSTPTGDGAQPQHFGDGTRLSIL.

V usage is TRBV11-3 and J usage is TRBJ2-3; D not certain. The V end was cut by 4 bases, the J end by 0 bases, with 5 bases between. The CDR3 consists of 13 residues. Germline V gives CDR1 SGHNT, CDR2 YENEEA. The CDR3 spells CASSSQSTDTQYF. CDR3 DNA: TGTGCCAGCAGCTCTCAGAGCACAGATACGCAGTATTTT.

V is TRBV6-5 and J is TRBJ1-4; no clear D. The CDR3 consists of 15 residues. V dropped 6 bases and J dropped 0 bases, with 11 bases sitting between them. CDR1 and CDR2 from the germline V gene are MNHEY and SVGAGI. CDR3 in DNA: TGTGCCAGCAGCCGCGGACTTGCAACTAATGAAAAACTGTTTTTT. Encoded protein: CASSRGLATNEKLFF.

The chain joins TRBV5-1 to TRBJ2-3; D remains ambiguous. This CDR3 has 14 amino acids. Germline V gene lookup returns CDR1 SGHRS and CDR2 YFSETQ. V gave up 4 bases and J gave up 0 bases, with 9 bases separating them. The CDR3 here is CASSPVGSTDTQYF. CDR3 coding DNA: TGCGCCAGCAGCCCTGTCGGGAGCACAGATACGCAGTATTTT.

The V call is TRBV6-5, the J call TRBJ1-6; D uncertain. The CDR3 loop spans 15 amino acids. Germline CDR1 is MNHEY and CDR2 is SVGAGI. The V gene lost 6 bases and the J gene lost 6 bases, with 15 bases spanning the gap. CDR3 in amino acids: CASSPTIESNSPLHF. CDR3 nucleotide sequence: TGTGCCAGCAGCCCCACGATAGAGTCTAATTCACCCCTCCACTTT.

The V call is TRBV2, the J call TRBJ2-2; no definite D call. The V end was cut by 8 bases, the J end by 2 bases, with 15 bases between. The germline CDR1 and CDR2 sequences are SNHLY and FYNNEI. This CDR3 has 15 residues. This CDR3 is CASVAVTRNTGELFF. The CDR3 nucleotides read TGTGCCAGCGTCGCGGTAACGCGAAACACCGGGGAGCTGTTTTTT.

This clone has a single count. The chain recombines TRBV6-4 with TRBJ2-3; 7 bases are a match to TRBD1. V lost 2 bases and J lost 4; bases outside the gene matches: 6. The CDR3 runs to 15 residues. Germline values: CDR1 MRHNA, CDR2 SNTAGT. The CDR3 loop reads CASSDPTGAPDTQYF. The CDR3 bases are TGTGCCAGCAGTGACCCTACAGGGGCCCCAGATACGCAGTATTTT.

The chain uses TRBV6-5 and TRBJ2-5; 7 nucleotides align to TRBD2. The ends lost 6 bases at V and 3 bases at J; junction bases unmatched: 10. The CDR3 totals 15 residues. Per germline, CDR1 MNHEY and CDR2 SVGAGI. The CDR3, as DNA: TGTGCCAGCAGCCGGAGTGGACTAGGAGAAGAGACCCAGTACTTC. It translates to CASSRSGLGEETQYF.

V gene TRBV5-4 combines with J gene TRBJ2-5; 8 positions match TRBD1. From germline, CDR1 is SGHNT and CDR2 YYREEE (reference sequence). The junction had 6 bases not matched to a gene; V was cut back by 0 bases and J by 5 bases. This CDR3 has 15 amino acids. CDR3 residues: CASSLGQGTRETQYF. The CDR3 DNA follows: TGTGCCAGCAGCTTGGGACAGGGGACGCGGGAGACCCAGTACTTC.

The chain couples TRBV7-9 to TRBJ1-2; the D is unclear. CDR3 length: 15 amino acids. The germline CDR1 and CDR2 sequences are SEHNR and FQNEAQ (reference sequence). Trimming removed 1 base at V and 6 bases at J, with 15 bases between. This chain's CDR3 is CASSLGFAGRDGYTF. CDR3 in DNA: TGTGCCAGCAGCTTAGGGTTCGCGGGCCGCGATGGCTACACCTTC.

With regard to this clone: The same CDR3 can be traced to other DNA sequences in this sample. CDR3 loop: CASSLRGGGELFF. The CDR3 nucleotides read TGTGCCAGCAGTTTGCGGGGGGGCGGGGAGCTGTTTTTT. This sequence joins TRBV12-3 or TRBV12-4 and TRBJ2-2; TRBD2 matches at 9 bases. J lost 7 bases, V lost 3 bases, and 0 bases had no gene match. The CDR3 is made up of 13 amino acids.

The sample holds one count of this clone. The chain employs TRBV2 and TRBJ1-6, with 9 bases that match TRBD1. Germline CDR1 is SNHLY and CDR2 is FYNNEI. The CDR3 length is 13 residues. Trimming took 10 bases from V and 7 from J; bases not matched to a gene: 5. For the CDR3, the DNA is TGTGCCACCCGGGACAGGGAAAATTCACCCCTCCACTTT. It is translated as CATRDRENSPLHF.

The chain recombines TRBV28 with TRBJ1-4; D possibly corresponds to TRBD1 (5 bases). The V and J ends lost 2 bases and 6 bases respectively, with 13 bases between them. Germline assignment: CDR1 MDHEN and CDR2 SYDVKM. The CDR3 is 15 residues long. The CDR3 sequence is CASSLQGGRDEKLFF. DNA of the CDR3: TGTGCCAGCAGTTTACAGGGAGGGCGCGATGAAAAACTGTTTTTT.

V is TRBV25-1 and J is TRBJ2-5, with TRBD2 matching over 9 bases. Unmatched junction bases numbered 9, after V lost 3 bases and J lost 1 base. CDR1 is MGHDK and CDR2 is SYGVNS in the germline V gene. This CDR3 contains 17 residues. The CDR3 loop reads CASSEDRLAGLQETQYF. CDR3 nucleotides: TGTGCCAGCAGTGAGGATCGTCTAGCGGGGCTCCAAGAGACCCAGTACTTC.

This clone was recorded once. The V call is TRBV10-3, the J call TRBJ2-3; 8 bases fit TRBD2. CDR1 and CDR2 from the germline V gene are ENHRY and SYGVKD. The CDR3 sequence is 15 residues long. V gave up 5 bases and J gave up 0 bases; unmatched junction bases: 4. The CDR3 DNA reads TGTGCCATCAGTACTACGGGGGGGAGCACAGATACGCAGTATTTT. Translated, it gives CAISTTGGSTDTQYF.

This chain links TRBV28 with TRBJ2-3; 10 nucleotides agree with TRBD2. The CDR3 totals 13 residues. The V gene's germline CDR1 is MDHEN and CDR2 SYDVKM. After removal of 9 bases from V and 7 bases from J, the junction contained 7 bases not matched to a gene. The CDR3 coding sequence is TGTGCCAGTTCCGGGACTAGCGAAAATACGCAGTATTTT. Protein sequence: CASSGTSENTQYF.

This clone was counted ten times or more. The chain recombines TRBV5-6 with TRBJ2-7; D might be TRBD2 (5 bases). Germline loops: CDR1 SGHDT, CDR2 YYEEEE. This CDR3 spans 13 amino acids. Trimming took 4 bases from V and 2 from J, leaving 10 bases between them. CDR3 loop: CASSLRGPYEQYF. DNA for the CDR3: TGTGCCAGCAGCCTGCGAGGGCCCTACGAGCAGTACTTC. The full variable domain, with the rest looked up from reference TRBV5-6 and TRBJ2-7, is DAGVTQSPTHLIKTRGQQVTLRCSPKSGHDTVSWYQQALGQGPQFIFQYYEEEERQRGNFPDRFSGHQFPNYSSELNVNALLLGDSALYLCASSLRGPYEQYFGPGTRLTVT.

The rearrangement joins TRBV11-2 to TRBJ1-6; D is unresolved. This CDR3 is 12 amino acids long. The V gene's germline CDR1 is SGHAT and CDR2 FQNNGV. V lost 5 bases and J 7 bases, leaving 6 bases between the germline ends. DNA of the CDR3: TGTGCCAGCAGCCCCTTCAATTCACCCCTCCACTTT. Translated: CASSPFNSPLHF.

The chain combines TRBV6-5 with TRBJ2-3; D gene ambiguous. This CDR3 region has 15 residues. Germline loops: CDR1 MNHEY, CDR2 SVGAGI. The V end lost 1 base, the J end lost 0 bases, and 8 bases lay between the germline ends. This CDR3 reads CASSYFERSTDTQYF. The CDR3, as DNA: TGTGCCAGCAGTTACTTTGAACGGAGCACAGATACGCAGTATTTT.

The chain links TRBV28 to TRBJ2-3; no clear D. The CDR3 loop spans 14 amino acids. Germline values: CDR1 MDHEN, CDR2 SYDVKM. Trimming pared 5 bases from V and 6 bases from J, leaving 15 bases between. Here the CDR3 DNA reads TGTGCCAGCAGTCGCCCCTCCAGGTCGGATACGCAGTATTTT. Protein: CASSRPSRSDTQYF.

The V call is TRBV9, the J call TRBJ2-7, with D unresolved. The CDR3 length is 15 residues. CDR1 and CDR2 from the germline V gene are SGDLS and YYNGEE. Trimming took 2 bases from V and 2 from J, leaving 14 bases between them. CDR3: CASSVGAGNPYEQYF. In DNA form, the CDR3 reads TGTGCCAGCAGCGTTGGAGCCGGTAACCCCTACGAGCAGTACTTC.